This is a list of T cell receptor beta chains from one sample in a study of post-analysis software for immune sequencing data. MiXCR was run by TCRdb on the PCR reads, yielding one entry per CDR3 protein. The table includes hundreds of thousands of distinct CDR3 sequences, roughly 27% detected once. Material for sequencing was blood. These receptor sequences come from a girl aged 5-17 years with multiple sclerosis. CDR3s include the opening cysteine and the closing phenylalanine or tryptophan. Each record gives: V gene, D gene, clone size, J gene, CDR3 DNA, CDR3 protein. D genes are given only for firm matches. Not every row has a clone size; where given, it reads once, few, many or a size class.

>TRBV12-3/TRBV12-4|TRBD1|few|TRBJ2-7
TGTGCCAGCAGTCCGTGGACAGGCGGGGAGCAGTACTTC
CASSPWTGGEQYF
>TRBV14|.|once|TRBJ1-2
TGTGCCAGCAGCCAAGAATGGGGATATGGCTACACCTTC
CASSQEWGYGYTF
>TRBV20-1|.|few|TRBJ2-7
TGCAGTGCTAGAGATCTGGTAAGAGGATACTACGAGCAGTACTTC
CSARDLVRGYYEQYF
>TRBV7-8|.|many|TRBJ2-7
TGTGCCAGCAGCCTGACGGACGGTTCCTACGAGCAGTACTTC
CASSLTDGSYEQYF
>TRBV5-1|.|many|TRBJ2-1
TGCGCCAGCAGCCCTCAAGCACTAACCTTATACAATGAGCAGTTCTTC
CASSPQALTLYNEQFF
>TRBV15|.|.|TRBJ2-6
TGTGCCACCAGCAGAGAACAGGGAGGGGCCAACGTCCTGACTTTC
CATSREQGGANVLTF
>TRBV27|TRBD1|.|TRBJ2-7
TGTGCCAGCAGAGGACAGGGCTCCGACGAGCAGTACTTC
CASRGQGSDEQYF
>TRBV7-2|.|.|TRBJ2-3
TGTGCCAGCAGCTTACTTTCCAGGGCAGGCACAGATACGCAGTATTTT
CASSLLSRAGTDTQYF
>TRBV20-1|TRBD2|.|TRBJ2-4
TGCAGTGCTAGAGGACTAGCGGGGGGGCCGACCAAAAACATTCAGTACTTC
CSARGLAGGPTKNIQYF
>TRBV7-8|.|.|TRBJ2-1
TGTGCCAGCAGCTTAGCGGGCGGAGGGGCTTACAATGAGCAGTTCTTC
CASSLAGGGAYNEQFF
>TRBV10-3|TRBD2|.|TRBJ2-3
TGTGCCATGACGCCCGGGGGGGCCGAAGATACGCAGTATTTT
CAMTPGGAEDTQYF
>TRBV29-1|.|many|TRBJ2-4
TGCAGCGTTGCATCCGAAAACATTCAGTACTTC
CSVASENIQYF
>TRBV7-6|TRBD2|.|TRBJ2-1
TGTGCCAGCAGCTTAGAGGATAGCGGGACGGCCAATGAGCAGTTCTTC
CASSLEDSGTANEQFF
>TRBV20-1|.|.|TRBJ2-3
TGCAGTGCCGACCGGTCGGGCACAGATACGCAGTATTTT
CSADRSGTDTQYF
>TRBV29-1|TRBD2|.|TRBJ2-1
TGCAGCGTTGGTGCGGGAGGTTACAATGAGCAGTTCTTC
CSVGAGGYNEQFF
>TRBV7-9|TRBD2|.|TRBJ2-3
TGTGCCAGCAGCGGAAGACTAGCGGGGAGTAGCACAGATACGCAGTATTTT
CASSGRLAGSSTDTQYF
>TRBV15|.|few|TRBJ2-5
TGTGCCACCAGCAGAAGGGCGGCAGACCAAGAGACCCAGTACTTC
CATSRRAADQETQYF
>TRBV4-2|TRBD1|few|TRBJ2-4
TGTGCCAGCAGCCAAGGGACAGGCTACACGGACATTCAGTACTTC
CASSQGTGYTDIQYF
>TRBV20-1|.|.|TRBJ2-2
TGCAGTGCGAGAGGACAGATCGGGGAGCTGTTTTTT
CSARGQIGELFF
>TRBV20-1|TRBD1|.|TRBJ2-3
TGCAGTGCTAGAGAGAGCAGGGGCTTCAGGGGGACAGATACGCAGTATTTT
CSARESRGFRGTDTQYF
>TRBV5-1|.|.|TRBJ2-7
TGCGCCAGCAGCAACAGACGAACCTACGAGCAGTACTTC
CASSNRRTYEQYF
>TRBV9|TRBD2|few|TRBJ2-5
TGTGCCAGCAGCGTAGTGGATAGCGGGGGGCCAGCGACCCAGTACTTC
CASSVVDSGGPATQYF
>TRBV10-3|.|.|TRBJ2-1
TGTGCCATCAGTGAGTTGTCTAGCGCTTCTGGAGATGAGCAGTTCTTC
CAISELSSASGDEQFF
>TRBV12-3/TRBV12-4|.|few|TRBJ2-5
TGTGCCAGCAGTTTAACGGGGGTGATGAAGACCCAGTACTTC
CASSLTGVMKTQYF
>TRBV11-2|.|.|TRBJ2-3
TGTGCCAGCAGCTTATGGTTAACGGGTACGCAGTATTTT
CASSLWLTGTQYF
>TRBV7-2|TRBD1|few|TRBJ2-3
TGTGCCAGCAGCTTAGCCGGGACAGGGAAAAACACAGATACGCAGTATTTT
CASSLAGTGKNTDTQYF
>TRBV7-2|.|.|TRBJ2-7
TGTGCCAGCGCACGGGATACCTACGAGCAGTACTTC
CASARDTYEQYF
>TRBV27|.|once|TRBJ2-1
TGTGCCAGCAGTGGTGACCCCTCTGGCGATGAGCAGTTCTTC
CASSGDPSGDEQFF
>TRBV28|TRBD2|few|TRBJ2-7
TGTGCCAGCACCGCCGGACTAGCGGGAGGAGGCTACGAGCAGTACTTC
CASTAGLAGGGYEQYF
>TRBV28|.|.|TRBJ2-7
TGTGCCAGCAGTTTTTTACAGGGTACCTACGAGCAGTACTTC
CASSFLQGTYEQYF
>TRBV6-7|.|few|TRBJ2-5
TGTGCCAGCAGTTACGTAACTCGGCCACAAGAGACCCAGTACTTC
CASSYVTRPQETQYF
>TRBV6-6|.|.|TRBJ1-5
TGTGCCAGCAGGCCCTACAATCAGCCCCAGCATTTT
CASRPYNQPQHF
>TRBV29-1|TRBD1|many|TRBJ2-7
TGCAGCGTATTACCAGACGGGACAGGGATTCTAAAGTACGAGCAGTACTTC
CSVLPDGTGILKYEQYF
>TRBV21-1|.|few|TRBJ2-3
TGTGCCAGCAGCAGCCCGGGGGTCACAGATACGCAGTATTTT
CASSSPGVTDTQYF
>TRBV10-3|.|.|TRBJ1-2
TGTGCCATCAGTATAAAGGACTTCTATGGCTACACCTTC
CAISIKDFYGYTF
>TRBV6-6|.|.|TRBJ2-3
TGTGCCAGCAGTTACTCGGGGGGTTGGGATACGCAGTATTTT
CASSYSGGWDTQYF
>TRBV13|.|many|TRBJ1-4
TGTGCCAGCAGCTTACATCAGGGCGGTGAAAAACTGTTTTTT
CASSLHQGGEKLFF
>TRBV7-2|.|.|TRBJ2-6
TGTGCCAGCAGCTTAATCCCCGTCACGGCAGTCCTTTCTGGGGCCAACGTCCTGACTTTC
CASSLIPVTAVLSGANVLTF
>TRBV6-5|TRBD1|few|TRBJ1-2
TGTGCCAGCAGTTCCCGACAGGGGCCCTATGGCTACACCTTC
CASSSRQGPYGYTF
>TRBV4-1|.|many|TRBJ2-5
TGCGCCAGCAGCCAGGCAGAAGAGACCCAGTACTTC
CASSQAEETQYF
>TRBV15|.|many|TRBJ2-5
TGTGCCACCAGCAGAGATTTAGTGGAGACCCAGTACTTC
CATSRDLVETQYF